This entry is about one TCR beta chain. Its target is not known. The source of the sample is a study of Graves' ophthalmopathy and Graves' hyperthyroidism. Study-wide results and limits: Most expanded clonotypes in thyroid above 0.001 frequency also showed up in blood.

Germline lookup yields CDR1 SGHTA and CDR2 FQGNSA. This CDR3 comprises 14 residues. The V end lost 2 bases, the J end lost 10 bases, and 16 bases lay between the germline ends. TCR beta CDR3 regions were amplified from RNA transcripts. Second-round multiplex PCR came after a first-round RT-PCR that employed HTBI primers. TCRdb processed the multiplex PCR reads anew with MiXCR; each CDR3 protein has one entry. The sample holds about 480,000 distinct CDR3 sequences, 13% to 15% seen once. The rearrangement links TRBV7-2 to TRBJ2-3; D is possibly TRBD2 (5 bases). The TCR was taken from a woman in her twenties or thirties with Graves' ophthalmopathy. The specimen was blood. The DNA for the CDR3 is TGTGCCAGCAGCTTATCTAGCCGGTCTAGATCGCAGTATTTT. Translation gives CASSLSSRSRSQYF.